This TCR beta chain was documented in a study of cytomegalovirus exposure and HLA in healthy donors. The study, taken as a whole, reports: Researchers reported in a later analysis that a missense DCLRE1C variant was tied to TCR beta V- and J-gene trimming.

Trimming removed 4 bases from V and 0 bases from J; junction bases left unmatched: 0. This CDR3 region has 14 residues. From germline, CDR1 is MGHDK and CDR2 SYGVNS. A multiplex PCR was run with 60 Vbeta primers and 13 Jbeta primers. Libraries were prepared by immunoSEQ multiplex PCR; TCRdb keeps only in-frame clonotypes and omits some of them. This sample has about 160,000 clones, with about 80% found just once. The table lists this clone with a few counts. Its antigen remains unidentified. The clonotype comes from a female donor in good health and CMV-seronegative. The sequenced sample was PBMCs. This sequence joins TRBV25-1 and TRBJ2-1, with 7 bases fitting TRBD2. This chain's CDR3 is CASSGGGSYNEQFF. Here the CDR3 DNA reads TGTGCCAGCAGTGGGGGGGGCTCCTACAATGAGCAGTTCTTC.